The TCR beta chain under discussion was sequenced for a study of T cell responses to AZD1222 COVID-19 vaccine. Germline CDR1 SEHNR, CDR2 FQNEAQ (reference sequence). The CDR3 length is 12 residues. The V and J ends lost 4 bases and 9 bases respectively, with 10 bases between them. Profiling relied on immunoSEQ multiplex PCR, and the TCRdb table lists in-frame clones only, not all of them. The sample shows about 86,000 clones, about 72% of them seen only once. As regards this clone: Antigen specificity is unknown.

Whole-study findings and limits: Spike-specific TCR breadth and depth both grew after two AZD1222 doses. The donor cohort was predominantly white British with a female majority, and clonal diversity may have been underestimated. Reports indicate that nearly half of spike-specific TCRs are directed at unmutated variant regions. Seropositivity was recorded at baseline in only a handful of AZD1222 recipients.

Sequenced here: peripheral blood, sampled on day 0 of AZD1222 vaccination. The V and J genes are TRBV7-9 and TRBJ1-5, with a tentative D call TRBD1 (5 bases). The receptor's source is an adult in good health. The CDR3 is CASSSGRLPQHF. CDR3 DNA: TGTGCCAGCAGCTCGGGACGACTGCCCCAGCATTTT.